What follows are 5 T cell receptor beta chains derived from one specimen sequenced in a study of blood T cell repertoires in COVID-19. Sequencing was performed with immunoSEQ multiplex PCR; in TCRdb, only in-frame clones are kept and a portion is missing. Here the sample spans some 180,000 clones, roughly 89% being singletons. The sample taken for sequencing was peripheral blood. The receptors come from a man aged 45 to 65 with acute or convalescent COVID-19.

The chain couples TRBV2 to TRBJ1-1, with 7 bases aligning to TRBD1. V lost 6 bases and J lost 7; bases outside the gene matches: 14. The CDR3 consists of 15 residues. Germline V gene sequence: CDR1 SNHLY, CDR2 FYNNEI. CDR3 in DNA: TGTGCCAGCAGCAAAGGACAGGCCCTATCAAATGAAGCTTTCTTT. This translates into CASSKGQALSNEAFF.

The rearrangement uses TRBV4-2 and TRBJ2-1; 9 bases line up with TRBD2. V lost 2 bases and J lost 7; bases outside the gene matches: 3. CDR1 LGHNA and CDR2 YNFKEQ come from the germline V gene. The CDR3 consists of 14 residues. CDR3 loop: CASSQQREVNEQFF. The CDR3 DNA sequence: TGTGCCAGCAGCCAACAGCGGGAGGTTAATGAGCAGTTCTTC.

The rearrangement uses TRBV6-5 and TRBJ1-5, with a possible D match to TRBD1 (6 bases). This CDR3 has 15 residues. CDR1 is MNHEY, CDR2 SVGAGI, per germline. V was shortened by 6 bases and J by 0 bases, with 12 bases between the two germline ends. CDR3 bases: TGTGCCAGCAGCGCAGGACAGACTAGCAATCAGCCCCAGCATTTT. Its protein product is CASSAGQTSNQPQHF.

The genes are TRBV6-1 and TRBJ1-5, with unresolved D. Germline V lookup: CDR1 MNHNS, CDR2 SASEGT. The CDR3 runs to 14 residues. Trimming shortened V by 3 bases and J by 0 bases, and 6 bases separated the two germline ends. The DNA of the CDR3 is TGTGCCAGCAGTGAGGGCCATAGCAATCAGCCCCAGCATTTT. This sequence encodes CASSEGHSNQPQHF.

The chain links TRBV7-8 to TRBJ1-2; D may be TRBD1 (5 bases). V lost 6 bases, J lost 7 bases, and 18 bases lay in between. CDR1 is SGHVS and CDR2 is FQNEAQ in the germline V gene. The CDR3 runs 14 residues. DNA for the CDR3: TGTGCCAGCAGAGGACGGGAGCCGGGGGTTGGCTACACCTTC. Its protein product is CASRGREPGVGYTF.